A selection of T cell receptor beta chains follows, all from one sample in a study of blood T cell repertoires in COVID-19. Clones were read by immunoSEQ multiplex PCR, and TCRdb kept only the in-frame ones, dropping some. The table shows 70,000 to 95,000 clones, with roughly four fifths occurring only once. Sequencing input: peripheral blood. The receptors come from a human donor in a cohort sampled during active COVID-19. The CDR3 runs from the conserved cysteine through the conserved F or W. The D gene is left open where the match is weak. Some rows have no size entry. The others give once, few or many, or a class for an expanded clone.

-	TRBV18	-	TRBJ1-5	TGTGCCAGCTCCATGGGACTTACTGCTCAGCCCCAGCATTTT	CASSMGLTAQPQHF
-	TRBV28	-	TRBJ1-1	TGTGCCAGCTCCCCGGGACTCCTGAACACTGAAGCTTTCTTT	CASSPGLLNTEAFF
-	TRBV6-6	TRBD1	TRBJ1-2	TGTGCCAGCAGGGACAGGGCCTTCGTAGGCTATGGCTACACCTTC	CASRDRAFVGYGYTF
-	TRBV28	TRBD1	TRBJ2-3	TGTGCCAGCAGTTTGCGACAGGGGTTAACAGATACGCAGTATTTT	CASSLRQGLTDTQYF
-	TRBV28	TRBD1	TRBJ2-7	TGTGCCAGCACTCCGGGACAGGGGGGTCACGAGCAGTACTTC	CASTPGQGGHEQYF
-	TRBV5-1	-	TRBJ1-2	TGCGCCAGCAGCTTTTATCAGGGGCGCCTTGGCTACACCTTC	CASSFYQGRLGYTF
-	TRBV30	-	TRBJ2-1	TGTGCCTGGGCCCCCCGTCACAATGAGCAGTTCTTC	CAWAPRHNEQFF
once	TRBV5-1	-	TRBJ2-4	TGCGCCAGCAGCTTGGTTCAGGGCAAAAACATTCAGTACTTC	CASSLVQGKNIQYF
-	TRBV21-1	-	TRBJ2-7	TGTGCCAGCAGCAAAGATCCACGAGACGAGCAGTACTTC	CASSKDPRDEQYF
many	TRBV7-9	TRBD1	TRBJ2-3	TGTGCCAGCAGCGGTACAGGGGCTGGTAGCACAGATACGCAGTATTTT	CASSGTGAGSTDTQYF
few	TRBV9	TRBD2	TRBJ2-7	TGTGCCAGCAGCACCCACTCAAACGGGGGGGGCGAGCAGTACTTC	CASSTHSNGGGEQYF
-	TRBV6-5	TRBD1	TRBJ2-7	TGTGCCAGCAGACTAAACCGGGACAGCGCCTACGAGCAGTACTTC	CASRLNRDSAYEQYF
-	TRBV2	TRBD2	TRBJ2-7	TGTGCCAGCAGTGGGAGACTAGCGGGGTCCTACGAGCAGTACTTC	CASSGRLAGSYEQYF
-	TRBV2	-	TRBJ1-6	TGTGCCAGCAGGAGCGACGGTTCACCCCTCCACTTT	CASRSDGSPLHF
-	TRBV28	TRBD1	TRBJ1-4	TGTGCCTCATTCCCCCACAGGGGACCTACTAATGAAAAACTGTTTTTT	CASFPHRGPTNEKLFF
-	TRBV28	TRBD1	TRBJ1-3	TGTGCCAGCAGGGGGACAGGGGGCAACACCATATATTTT	CASRGTGGNTIYF
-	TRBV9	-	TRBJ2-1	TGTGCCAGCAGCGCCACATACAATGAGCAGTTCTTC	CASSATYNEQFF
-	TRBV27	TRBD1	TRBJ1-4	TGTGCCACCCGCATAGGGGGCCCTAATGAAAAACTGTTTTTT	CATRIGGPNEKLFF
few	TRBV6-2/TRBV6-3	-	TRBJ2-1	TGTGCCAGCAGTTACTCCACAGGAAGCTCCTACAATGAGCAGTTCTTC	CASSYSTGSSYNEQFF
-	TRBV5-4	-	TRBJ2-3	TGTGCCAGCAGCTTGGCCGTGTCAGATACGCAGTATTTT	CASSLAVSDTQYF
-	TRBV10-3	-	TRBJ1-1	TGTGCCATCAGCGAGACAGCGAACACTGAAGCTTTCTTT	CAISETANTEAFF
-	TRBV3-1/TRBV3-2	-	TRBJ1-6	TGTGCCAGCAGCCAAGATTCGGGGGGGTCACCCCTCCACTTT	CASSQDSGGSPLHF
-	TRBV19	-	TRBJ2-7	TGTGCCAGTGGGGGCCCGGGACCCTACGAGCAGTACTTC	CASGGPGPYEQYF
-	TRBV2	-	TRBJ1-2	TGTGCCAGCAGCGGGGGGGCGACACGCTCCAACTATGGCTACACCTTC	CASSGGATRSNYGYTF
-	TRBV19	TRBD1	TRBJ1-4	TGTGCCAGTAGTGCTGACAGGGGGCCTCCTAATGAAAAACTGTTTTTT	CASSADRGPPNEKLFF